This T cell receptor beta chain was recovered during a study of follicular helper T cells after annual influenza vaccination. Study-wide background: Sampling occurred days 0, 7 and 28 after each influenza vaccination.

Regarding time point: 2014-2015 season, pre-vaccination. Adults received seasonal inactivated influenza vaccine, with sorted blood CD4 subsets sequenced before and after. Profiling relied on immunoSEQ multiplex PCR, and the TCRdb table lists in-frame clones only, not all of them. The table lists around 13,000 clones, 78% of them singletons. The specimen comprised CXCR5- memory CD4+ T cells sorted from blood, sampled on the day of influenza vaccination. This sequence originates from an adult who received the influenza vaccine.

CDR3 bases: TGTGCCAGCAGCTTGGGGAACTATGGCTACACCTTC. Its protein product is CASSLGNYGYTF. The rearrangement joins TRBV5-6 to TRBJ1-2; the D is unclear. The CDR3 runs 12 residues. CDR1 SGHDT and CDR2 YYEEEE come from the germline V gene. Trimming took 0 bases from V and 2 from J, leaving 2 bases between them.